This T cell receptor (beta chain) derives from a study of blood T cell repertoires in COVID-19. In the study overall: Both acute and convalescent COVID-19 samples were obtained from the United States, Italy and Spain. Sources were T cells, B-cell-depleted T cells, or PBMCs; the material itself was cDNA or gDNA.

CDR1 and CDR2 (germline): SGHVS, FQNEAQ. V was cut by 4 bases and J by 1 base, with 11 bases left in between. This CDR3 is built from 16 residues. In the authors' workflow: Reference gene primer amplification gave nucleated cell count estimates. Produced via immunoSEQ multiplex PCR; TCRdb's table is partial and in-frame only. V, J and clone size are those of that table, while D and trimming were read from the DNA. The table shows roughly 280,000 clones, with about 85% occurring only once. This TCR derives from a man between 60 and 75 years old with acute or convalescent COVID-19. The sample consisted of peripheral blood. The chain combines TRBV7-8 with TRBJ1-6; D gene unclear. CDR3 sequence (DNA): TGTGCCAGCAGCTCCCAAGACGGGTCCTATAATTCACCCCTCCACTTT. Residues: CASSSQDGSYNSPLHF. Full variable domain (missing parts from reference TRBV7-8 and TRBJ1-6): GAGVSQSPRYKVAKRGQDVALRCDPISGHVSLFWYQQALGQGPEFLTYFQNEAQLDKSGLPSDRFFAERPEGSVSTLKIQRTQQEDSAVYLCASSSQDGSYNSPLHFGNGTRLTVT.